This TCR beta chain derives from a study of T cells in Graves' hyperthyroidism and ophthalmopathy. The study, taken as a whole, reports: Most clonotypes expanded in the thyroid (above 0.001) were also present in blood. A model of 13 V-J features distinguished ophthalmopathy from stable hyperthyroidism.

This clonotype was observed many times. The antigen is undetermined. There are 13 residues in the CDR3. V gave up 7 bases and J gave up 4 bases; unmatched junction bases: 5. From germline, CDR1 is SQVTM and CDR2 ANQGSEA. TCR beta CDR3 regions were amplified from RNA transcripts. During a first-round RT-PCR of the TCR CDR3, the HTBI primer set was used. TCRdb ran MiXCR on the multiplex PCR reads and lists one entry per CDR3 protein. The table has approximately 430,000 distinct CDR3 sequences, 15% to 17% seen once. Absent ophthalmopathy progression within 18 months defined stable Graves' hyperthyroidism. The sample comprised blood. This sequence was found in a woman in her late teens or twenties with Graves' hyperthyroidism. The chain carries TRBV29-1 and TRBJ2-7; 12 nucleotides line up with TRBD2. The CDR3 protein is CSAAGTSGYEQYF. The CDR3 DNA is TGCAGCGCGGCCGGGACTAGCGGGTACGAGCAGTACTTC.